This T cell receptor (beta chain) emerged from a study of post-analysis software for immune sequencing data. Study as a whole: Courses of disease covered relapsing-remitting, secondary progressive and progressive-relapsing multiple sclerosis. Study-wide findings and caveats: Under F measure analysis, samples from one preparation batch co-clustered strongly. A significant reduction in normalized Chao1 diversity was observed in multiple sclerosis patients versus controls. With TRBV5-6, TRBV5-1 and TRBV20-1 included, 4 or 5 TRBV segments were more frequent in patients than in controls.

Concerning this clonotype: Antigen: not known.

Unique molecular identifiers had been added to the TCR beta cDNA libraries. TCRdb reprocessed the PCR reads via MiXCR and lists one record per CDR3 protein. The table has 650,000 to 850,000 distinct CDR3 sequences, 35% to 55% seen once. Germline V gene data show CDR1 as MGHRA and CDR2 as YSYEKL. CDR3 length: 15 residues. The V segment lost 0 bases and the J segment 4 bases; nucleotides outside the gene matches: 3. V usage is TRBV4-1 and J usage is TRBJ2-7; 10 nucleotides align to TRBD1. Sequencing was done on a sample of blood. The source of this sequence is a girl between 10 and 17 years old with multiple sclerosis. The CDR3 nucleotides read TGCGCCAGCAGCCAAGATCCGGGACAGGGGTACGAGCAGTACTTC. Translating gives CASSQDPGQGYEQYF.